Presented here are 20 T cell receptor beta chains from one specimen sequenced in a study of persistence of HIV-infected CD4 T cells. The immunoSEQ assay was version 4, run in survey mode. Repertoires were generated with immunoSEQ multiplex PCR, while TCRdb's copy carries only in-frame clones and drops some. The sample has 50,000 or so clones, about 80% seen once. Their recognized antigens are unknown. The stimulus was lysate of CMV-infected fibroblasts, around 9.3 ug/mL. CD40L/CD69 double-negative CD45RO-high memory CD4+ T cells were collected. Sequencing used CD4+ T cells sorted from PBMCs after 18-hour stimulation, obtained from a patient who received antiretroviral therapy. The receptors derive from an adult man with HIV who was CMV-seropositive.

The chain couples TRBV19 to TRBJ1-6, with 7 bases lining up with TRBD1. This CDR3 contains 17 residues. Germline CDR1 is LNHDA and CDR2 is SQIVND (reference sequence). Trimming at V came to 5 bases and at J to 0 bases, leaving 7 bases not matched to a gene. CDR3 in amino acids: CASSPDRESSYNSPLHF. The CDR3 DNA sequence: TGTGCCAGTAGTCCCGACAGGGAGAGCTCCTATAATTCACCCCTCCACTTT.

V gene TRBV19 combines with J gene TRBJ1-2; 8 nucleotides align to TRBD1. V shed 4 bases, J shed 8 bases, and the junction held 9 bases outside the gene matches. The V gene's germline CDR1 is LNHDA and CDR2 SQIVND (reference sequence). The length of the CDR3 is 14 residues. CDR3 region: CASSTGTGLWGYTF. The CDR3 region has the DNA TGTGCCAGTAGTACCGGGACAGGTCTATGGGGCTACACCTTC.

The genes are TRBV19 and TRBJ1-1; 7 bases fit TRBD1. Germline CDR1 is LNHDA and CDR2 is SQIVND (reference sequence). The CDR3 is 14 residues long. V shed 3 bases and J 5 bases; nucleotides not matched to a gene: 6. The CDR3: CASSIGGQITEAFF. Written as DNA, the CDR3 is TGTGCCAGTAGTATTGGGGGACAGATTACTGAAGCTTTCTTT.

This sequence joins TRBV25-1 and TRBJ1-4; 8 positions match TRBD1. CDR1 is MGHDK, CDR2 SYGVNS, per germline. J was trimmed by 7 bases and V by 4 bases; bases with no gene match: 14. The CDR3 has 17 residues. The CDR3 DNA reads TGTGCCAGCAGTGCCCGGGGAAAGACAGGGGAAAGTGAAAAACTGTTTTTT. As protein: CASSARGKTGESEKLFF.

The rearrangement joins TRBV5-6 to TRBJ1-5; no definite D call. This CDR3 has 13 amino acids. The germline V and J ends were trimmed by 4 bases and 5 bases, with 10 bases remaining between them. CDR1 and CDR2 (germline): SGHDT, YYEEEE. CDR3: CASSLINHQPQHF. The CDR3 bases are TGTGCCAGCAGCCTGATTAATCATCAGCCCCAGCATTTT.

This clone appeared once. The chain combines TRBV20-1 with TRBJ2-2, with 8 bases that match TRBD2. This CDR3 has 14 residues. Trimming at V came to 3 bases and at J to 3 bases, leaving 3 bases not matched to a gene. CDR1 DFQATT and CDR2 SNEGSKA come from the germline V gene (reference sequence). DNA for the CDR3: TGCAGTGCTAGTACTAGCGGAGACACCGGGGAGCTGTTTTTT. As protein: CSASTSGDTGELFF.

The chain is built from TRBV19 and TRBJ1-2; D unresolved. Trimming cost V 6 bases and J 4 bases, with 12 bases left between them. The CDR3 runs 13 residues. Germline V gene data show CDR1 as LNHDA and CDR2 as SQIVND (reference sequence). CDR3 bases: TGTGCCAGTAGCCTGACGGGTAGCTATGGCTACACCTTC. It yields the protein CASSLTGSYGYTF.

The genes are TRBV19 and TRBJ2-2, with 8 bases lining up with TRBD2. V trimming: 1 base; J trimming: 6 bases; junction bases outside the gene matches: 7. This CDR3 region has 16 residues. Germline V gives CDR1 LNHDA, CDR2 SQIVND (reference sequence). DNA of the CDR3: TGTGCCAGTAGTATAGGTCCGCGGGAGGTGGCCGGGGAGCTGTTTTTT. Translation: CASSIGPREVAGELFF.

Points on this clone: In the same sample, other DNA sequences code for this CDR3. The CDR3 loop reads CASSQGGSYNSPLHF. CDR3 coding DNA: TGTGCCAGCAGCCAGGGAGGATCCTATAATTCACCCCTCCACTTT. The chain combines TRBV14 with TRBJ1-6; D gene uncertain. The CDR3 contains 15 residues. Between the trimmed V and J ends, which lost 3 bases and 1 base, there was a span of 7 bases. Germline V lookup: CDR1 SGHDN, CDR2 FVKESK.

This chain joins TRBV7-8 and TRBJ1-5, with a tentative D call TRBD1 (6 bases). The V gene's germline CDR1 is SGHVS and CDR2 FQNEAQ. The CDR3 is 17 residues long. The V gene lost 5 bases and the J gene lost 3 bases, with 20 bases spanning the gap. CDR3 in amino acids: CASSPTGAIQPNQPQHF. Here the CDR3 DNA reads TGTGCCAGCAGCCCAACGGGGGCGATCCAGCCCAATCAGCCCCAGCATTTT.

The CDR3 here is CASSYRGAYGYTF. CDR3 bases: TGTGCCAGCAGCTACAGGGGAGCCTATGGCTACACCTTC. The genes are TRBV7-2 and TRBJ1-2, with 7 bases aligning to TRBD1. Germline V gene lookup returns CDR1 SGHTA and CDR2 FQGNSA. CDR3 size: 13 residues. V gave up 4 bases and J gave up 4 bases; unmatched junction bases: 3.

V is TRBV7-3 and J is TRBJ2-6; 10 bases are a match to TRBD1. The V and J ends lost 5 bases and 0 bases, in that order; junction bases with no gene match: 7. There are 18 residues in the CDR3. Germline V gene lookup returns CDR1 SGHTA and CDR2 FQGTGA. CDR3 in amino acids: CASSLTGGLYSGANVLTF. Written as DNA, the CDR3 is TGTGCCAGCAGCCTGACAGGGGGCTTATACTCTGGGGCCAACGTCCTGACTTTC. Looking up the rest from reference TRBV7-3 and TRBJ2-6 gives the full variable domain: GAGVSQTPSNKVTEKGKYVELRCDPISGHTALYWYRQSLGQGPEFLIYFQGTGAADDSGLPNDRFFAVRPEGSVSTLKIQRTERGDSAVYLCASSLTGGLYSGANVLTFGAGSRLTVL.

V and J are TRBV20-1 and TRBJ1-1; TRBD1 might be the D (5 bases). Trimming removed 3 bases from V and 0 bases from J, with 8 bases in between. From germline, CDR1 is DFQATT and CDR2 SNEGSKA (reference sequence). There are 13 residues in the CDR3. The CDR3 protein is CSASETVNTEAFF. The DNA for the CDR3 is TGCAGTGCTAGTGAGACAGTGAACACTGAAGCTTTCTTT.

This clone has a handful of counts. The chain uses TRBV2 and TRBJ2-1, with TRBD1 as a possible D gene (6 bases). The ends were cut back, 3 bases at V and 7 bases at J, with 13 bases in the middle. This CDR3 has 14 residues. Germline V gives CDR1 SNHLY, CDR2 FYNNEI. In nucleotides, the CDR3 is TGTGCCAGCAGTGACCAGGGGTTTGGTAATGAGCAGTTCTTC. Translation: CASSDQGFGNEQFF. Full variable domain (rest looked up from reference TRBV2 and TRBJ2-1): EPEVTQTPSHQVTQMGQEVILRCVPISNHLYFYWYRQILGQKVEFLVSFYNNEISEKSEIFDDQFSVERPDGSNFTLKIRSTKLEDSAMYFCASSDQGFGNEQFFGPGTRLTVL.

The CDR3 nucleotides are TGCAGTGCTAGTGCCACCAACTATGGCTACACCTTC. It yields the protein CSASATNYGYTF. The genes are TRBV20-1 and TRBJ1-2; D uncertain. The germline CDR1 and CDR2 sequences are DFQATT and SNEGSKA (reference sequence). The CDR3 sequence is 12 residues long. The V end lost 3 bases, the J end lost 2 bases, and 7 bases lay between the germline ends.

The V gene is TRBV27, the J gene TRBJ1-1; D gene ambiguous. This CDR3 has 16 residues. V lost 5 bases and J 1 base, leaving 17 bases between the germline ends. The germline CDR1 and CDR2 sequences are MNHEY and SMNVEV (reference sequence). The CDR3: CASSPPPARANTEAFF. The DNA of the CDR3 is TGTGCCAGCAGTCCCCCCCCGGCGAGGGCGAACACTGAAGCTTTCTTT.

This chain joins TRBV7-9 and TRBJ2-3; D is unclear. This CDR3 region has 12 residues. Looked up from germline, CDR1 is SEHNR and CDR2 is FQNEAQ (reference sequence). Trimming stripped 5 bases from V and 1 base from J, with 4 bases between. The CDR3 protein is CASSPRTDTQYF. DNA for the CDR3: TGTGCCAGCAGCCCTCGCACAGATACGCAGTATTTT. Combining the CDR3 with reference TRBV7-9 and TRBJ2-3 gives the whole variable domain DTGVSQNPRHKITKRGQNVTFRCDPISEHNRLYWYRQTLGQGPEFLTYFQNEAQLEKSRLLSDRFSAERPKGSFSTLEIQRTEQGDSAMYLCASSPRTDTQYFGPGTRLTVL.

The V call is TRBV30, the J call TRBJ1-5; D is ambiguous. Trimming cost V 1 base and J 1 base, with 11 bases left between them. The V gene's germline CDR1 is GTSNPN and CDR2 SVGIG (reference sequence). CDR3 length equals 15 residues. The CDR3 here is CAWSGLGSSNQPQHF. The CDR3 DNA is TGTGCCTGGAGTGGTCTGGGGTCGAGCAATCAGCCCCAGCATTTT. Full variable domain (rest looked up from reference TRBV30 and TRBJ1-5): SQTIHQWPATLVQPVGSPLSLECTVEGTSNPNLYWYRQAAGRGLQLLFYSVGIGQISSEVPQNLSASRPQDRQFILSSKKLLLSDSGFYLCAWSGLGSSNQPQHFGDGTRLSIL.

This clone came up a few times. The chain couples TRBV14 to TRBJ2-5, with D possibly called TRBD1 or TRBD2 (6 bases each). The CDR3 runs to 16 residues. The V gene's germline CDR1 is SGHDN and CDR2 FVKESK. The V and J ends lost 1 base and 4 bases respectively, with 16 bases between them. The CDR3 loop reads CASSQGSTGRSETQYF. In nucleotides, the CDR3 is TGTGCCAGCAGCCAAGGATCCACAGGGAGGTCAGAGACCCAGTACTTC. Based on the CDR3 plus reference TRBV14 and TRBJ2-5, the full variable domain is EAGVTQFPSHSVIEKGQTVTLRCDPISGHDNLYWYRRVMGKEIKFLLHFVKESKQDESGMPNNRFLAERTGGTYSTLKVQPAELEDSGVYFCASSQGSTGRSETQYFGPGTRLLVL.

J is TRBJ1-1 and V is TRBV14; TRBD1 agrees at 7 bases. J was trimmed by 2 bases and V by 4 bases; bases with no gene match: 7. Germline CDR1 reads SGHDN; CDR2 reads FVKESK. The CDR3 contains 15 residues. CDR3: CASSPRDRLNTEAFF. In nucleotides, the CDR3 is TGTGCCAGCAGCCCCCGGGACAGACTTAACACTGAAGCTTTCTTT.